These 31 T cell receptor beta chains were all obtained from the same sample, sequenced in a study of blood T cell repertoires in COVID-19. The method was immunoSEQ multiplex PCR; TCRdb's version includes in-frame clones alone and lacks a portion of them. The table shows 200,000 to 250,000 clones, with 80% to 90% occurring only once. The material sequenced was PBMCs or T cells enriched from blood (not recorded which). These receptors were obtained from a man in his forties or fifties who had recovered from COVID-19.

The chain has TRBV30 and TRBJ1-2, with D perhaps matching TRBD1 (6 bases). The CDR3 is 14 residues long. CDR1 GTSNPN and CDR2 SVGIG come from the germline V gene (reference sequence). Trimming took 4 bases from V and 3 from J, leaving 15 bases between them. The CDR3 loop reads CAWTGTPWDYGYTF. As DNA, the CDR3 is TGTGCCTGGACCGGGACACCCTGGGACTATGGCTACACCTTC. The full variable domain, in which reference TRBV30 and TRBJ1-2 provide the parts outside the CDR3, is SQTIHQWPATLVQPVGSPLSLECTVEGTSNPNLYWYRQAAGRGLQLLFYSVGIGQISSEVPQNLSASRPQDRQFILSSKKLLLSDSGFYLCAWTGTPWDYGYTFGSGTRLTVV.

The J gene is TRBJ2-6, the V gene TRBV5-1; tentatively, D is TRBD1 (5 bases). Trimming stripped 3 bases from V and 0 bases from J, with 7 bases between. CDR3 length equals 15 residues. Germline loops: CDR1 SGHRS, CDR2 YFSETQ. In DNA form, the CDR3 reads TGCGCCAGCAGCTCAGACAGCTCTGGGGCCAACGTCCTGACTTTC. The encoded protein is CASSSDSSGANVLTF.

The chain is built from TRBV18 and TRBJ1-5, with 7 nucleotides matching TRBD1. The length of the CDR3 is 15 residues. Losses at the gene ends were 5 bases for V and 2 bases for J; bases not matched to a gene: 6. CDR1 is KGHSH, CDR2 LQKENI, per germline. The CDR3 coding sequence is TGTGCCAGCTCAAAGGGACAGTCGGGCAATCAGCCCCAGCATTTT. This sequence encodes CASSKGQSGNQPQHF.

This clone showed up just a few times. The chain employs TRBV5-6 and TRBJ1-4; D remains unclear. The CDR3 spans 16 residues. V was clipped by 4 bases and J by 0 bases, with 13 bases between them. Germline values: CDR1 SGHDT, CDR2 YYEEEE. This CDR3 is CASSRGRGATNEKLFF. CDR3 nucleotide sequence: TGTGCCAGCAGCCGCGGACGGGGTGCAACTAATGAAAAACTGTTTTTT.

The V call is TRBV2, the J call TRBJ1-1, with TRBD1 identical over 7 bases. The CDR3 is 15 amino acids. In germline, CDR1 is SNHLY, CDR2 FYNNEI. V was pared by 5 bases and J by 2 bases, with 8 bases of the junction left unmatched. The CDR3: CASSPPGQLNTEAFF. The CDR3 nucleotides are TGTGCCAGCAGTCCACCGGGACAGCTTAACACTGAAGCTTTCTTT.

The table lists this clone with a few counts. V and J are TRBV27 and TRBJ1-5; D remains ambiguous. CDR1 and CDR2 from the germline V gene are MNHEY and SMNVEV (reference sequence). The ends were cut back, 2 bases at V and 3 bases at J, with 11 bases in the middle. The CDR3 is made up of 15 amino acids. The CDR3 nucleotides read TGTGCCAGCAGTTTAAGTGGCCCAAACAATCAGCCCCAGCATTTT. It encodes CASSLSGPNNQPQHF.

The CDR3 region has the DNA TGCGCCAGCAGCTACACGCTAGCAAATCCTCCCTACGAGCAGTACTTC. Translation gives CASSYTLANPPYEQYF. The J gene is TRBJ2-7, the V gene TRBV4-1, with D possibly matching TRBD2 (5 bases). There are 16 residues in the CDR3. Trimming took 5 bases from V and 2 from J, leaving 19 bases between them. Germline loops: CDR1 MGHRA, CDR2 YSYEKL.

CDR3 loop: CASSFMTTYYNEQFF. CDR3 DNA sequence: TGTGCCAGCAGTTTTATGACAACATACTACAATGAGCAGTTCTTC. The chain uses TRBV27 and TRBJ2-1; no clear D gene. Trimming stripped 3 bases from V and 3 bases from J, with 12 bases between. The V gene's germline CDR1 is MNHEY and CDR2 SMNVEV (reference sequence). The CDR3 spans 15 residues.

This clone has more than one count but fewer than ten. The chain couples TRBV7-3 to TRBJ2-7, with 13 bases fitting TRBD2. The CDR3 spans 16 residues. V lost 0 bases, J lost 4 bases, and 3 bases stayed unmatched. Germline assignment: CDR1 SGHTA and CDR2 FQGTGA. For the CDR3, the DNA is TGTGCCAGCAGCTTAACTGGGACTAGCGGGACGTACGAGCAGTACTTC. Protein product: CASSLTGTSGTYEQYF.

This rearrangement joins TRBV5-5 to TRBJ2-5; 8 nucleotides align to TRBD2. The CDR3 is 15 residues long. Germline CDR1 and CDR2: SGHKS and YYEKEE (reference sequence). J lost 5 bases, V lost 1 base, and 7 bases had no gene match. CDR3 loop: CASSLPGTSMETQYF. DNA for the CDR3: TGTGCCAGCAGCTTGCCGGGGACTAGTATGGAGACCCAGTACTTC.

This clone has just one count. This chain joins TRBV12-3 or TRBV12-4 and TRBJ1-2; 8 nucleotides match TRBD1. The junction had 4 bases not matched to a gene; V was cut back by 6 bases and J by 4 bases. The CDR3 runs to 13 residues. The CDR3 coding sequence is TGTGCCAGCAGCCCCGGGACAGGCTATGGCTACACCTTC. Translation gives CASSPGTGYGYTF.

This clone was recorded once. CDR3 residues: CASNVGGGNYGYTF. Written as DNA, the CDR3 is TGCGCCAGCAACGTGGGCGGGGGCAACTATGGCTACACCTTC. This chain joins TRBV5-1 and TRBJ1-2, with D possibly matching TRBD1 (6 bases). The germline V and J ends were trimmed by 6 bases and 2 bases, with 14 bases remaining between them. In germline, CDR1 is SGHRS, CDR2 YFSETQ. This CDR3 is 14 amino acids long.

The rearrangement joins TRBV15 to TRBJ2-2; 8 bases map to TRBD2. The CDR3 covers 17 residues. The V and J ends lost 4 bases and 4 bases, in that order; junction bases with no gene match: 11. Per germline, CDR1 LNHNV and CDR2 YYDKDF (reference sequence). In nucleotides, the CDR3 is TGTGCCACCAGCAAAGCGGGGGCCTTACGGGGCACCGGGGAGCTGTTTTTT. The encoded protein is CATSKAGALRGTGELFF. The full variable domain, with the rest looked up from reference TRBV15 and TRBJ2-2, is DAMVIQNPRYQVTQFGKPVTLSCSQTLNHNVMYWYQQKSSQAPKLLFHYYDKDFNNEADTPDNFQSRRPNTSFCFLDIRSPGLGDTAMYLCATSKAGALRGTGELFFGEGSRLTVL.

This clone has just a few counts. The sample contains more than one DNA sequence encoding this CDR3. CDR3 amino acids: CASSLRGTEAFF. The DNA of the CDR3 is TGTGCCAGCAGCTTACGGGGCACTGAAGCTTTCTTT. The rearrangement joins TRBV5-6 to TRBJ1-1; D is ambiguous. V lost 2 bases, J lost 4 bases, and 6 bases lay in between. The CDR3 runs to 12 residues. Germline CDR1 SGHDT, CDR2 YYEEEE.

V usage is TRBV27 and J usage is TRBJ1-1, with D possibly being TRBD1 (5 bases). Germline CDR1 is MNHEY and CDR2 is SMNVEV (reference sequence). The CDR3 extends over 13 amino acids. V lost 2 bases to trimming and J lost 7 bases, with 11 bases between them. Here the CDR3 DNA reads TGTGCCAGCAGTTTAAACAGGAACCTTGAAGCTTTCTTT. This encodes CASSLNRNLEAFF.

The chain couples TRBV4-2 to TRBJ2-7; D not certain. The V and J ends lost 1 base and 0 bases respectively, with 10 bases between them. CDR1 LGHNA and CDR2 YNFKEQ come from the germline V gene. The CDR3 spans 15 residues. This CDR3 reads CASSQGAKYSYEQYF. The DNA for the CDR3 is TGTGCCAGCAGCCAAGGAGCCAAATACTCCTACGAGCAGTACTTC.

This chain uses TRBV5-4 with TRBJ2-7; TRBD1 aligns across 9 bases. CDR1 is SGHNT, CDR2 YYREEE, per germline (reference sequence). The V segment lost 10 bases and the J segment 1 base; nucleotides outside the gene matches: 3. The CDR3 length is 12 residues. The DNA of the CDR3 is TGTGCCTACAGGGGGCAGTCCTACGAGCAGTACTTC. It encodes CAYRGQSYEQYF.

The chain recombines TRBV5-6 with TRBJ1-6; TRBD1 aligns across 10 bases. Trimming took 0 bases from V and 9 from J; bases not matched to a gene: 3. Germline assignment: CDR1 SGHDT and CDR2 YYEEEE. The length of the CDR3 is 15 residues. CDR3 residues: CASSLGDRGGSPLHF. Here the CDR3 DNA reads TGTGCCAGCAGCTTGGGGGACAGGGGTGGTTCACCCCTCCACTTT.

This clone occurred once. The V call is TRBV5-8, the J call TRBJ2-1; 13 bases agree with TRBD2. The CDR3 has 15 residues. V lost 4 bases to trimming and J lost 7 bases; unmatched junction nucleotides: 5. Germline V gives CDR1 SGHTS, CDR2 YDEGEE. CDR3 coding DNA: TGTGCCAGCAGCCGAGGGACTAGCGGGAAGAATGAGCAGTTCTTC. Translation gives CASSRGTSGKNEQFF. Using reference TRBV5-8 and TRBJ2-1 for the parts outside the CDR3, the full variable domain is EAGVTQSPTHLIKTRGQQATLRCSPISGHTSVYWYQQALGLGLQFLLWYDEGEERNRGNFPPRFSGRQFPNYSSELNVNALELEDSALYLCASSRGTSGKNEQFFGPGTRLTVL.

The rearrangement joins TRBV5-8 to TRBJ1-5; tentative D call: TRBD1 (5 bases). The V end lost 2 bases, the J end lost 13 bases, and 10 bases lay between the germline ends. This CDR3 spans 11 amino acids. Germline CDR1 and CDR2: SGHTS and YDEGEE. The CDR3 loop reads CASSLQESQHF. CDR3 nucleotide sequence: TGTGCCAGCAGCTTACAGGAAAGTCAGCATTTT.

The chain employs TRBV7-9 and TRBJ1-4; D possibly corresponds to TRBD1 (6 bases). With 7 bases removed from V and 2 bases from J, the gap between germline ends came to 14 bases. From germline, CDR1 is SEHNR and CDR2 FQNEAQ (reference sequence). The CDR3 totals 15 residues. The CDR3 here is CASTHRDRTNEKLFF. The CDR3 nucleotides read TGTGCCAGCACCCACAGGGACCGCACTAATGAAAAACTGTTTTTT. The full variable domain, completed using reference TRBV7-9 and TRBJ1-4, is DTGVSQNPRHKITKRGQNVTFRCDPISEHNRLYWYRQTLGQGPEFLTYFQNEAQLEKSRLLSDRFSAERPKGSFSTLEIQRTEQGDSAMYLCASTHRDRTNEKLFFGSGTQLSVL.

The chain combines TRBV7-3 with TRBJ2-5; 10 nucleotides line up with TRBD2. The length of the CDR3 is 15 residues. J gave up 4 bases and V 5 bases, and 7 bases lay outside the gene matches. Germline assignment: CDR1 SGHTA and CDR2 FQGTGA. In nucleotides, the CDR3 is TGTGCCAGCAGCGCTAGCGGGGGAGTATTAGAGACCCAGTACTTC. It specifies CASSASGGVLETQYF.

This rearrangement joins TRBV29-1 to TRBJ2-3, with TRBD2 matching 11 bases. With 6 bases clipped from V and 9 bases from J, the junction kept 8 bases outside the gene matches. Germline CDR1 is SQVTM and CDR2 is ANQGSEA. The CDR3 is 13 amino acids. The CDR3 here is CSVQLAGERTQYF. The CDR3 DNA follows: TGCAGCGTCCAACTAGCGGGAGAGCGCACGCAGTATTTT.

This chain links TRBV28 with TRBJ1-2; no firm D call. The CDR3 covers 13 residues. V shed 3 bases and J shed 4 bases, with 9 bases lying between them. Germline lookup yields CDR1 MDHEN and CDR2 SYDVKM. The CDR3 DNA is TGTGCCAGCAGTTTGTCGAACTTCTATGGCTACACCTTC. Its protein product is CASSLSNFYGYTF.

The CDR3 is CASSYGDRVYEQYF. The CDR3 region has the DNA TGTGCCAGCAGTTACGGGGACAGGGTCTACGAGCAGTACTTC. The chain uses TRBV6-5 and TRBJ2-7; 9 bases agree with TRBD1. V shed 2 bases and J 3 bases; nucleotides not matched to a gene: 2. This CDR3 contains 14 residues. The germline CDR1 and CDR2 sequences are MNHEY and SVGAGI.

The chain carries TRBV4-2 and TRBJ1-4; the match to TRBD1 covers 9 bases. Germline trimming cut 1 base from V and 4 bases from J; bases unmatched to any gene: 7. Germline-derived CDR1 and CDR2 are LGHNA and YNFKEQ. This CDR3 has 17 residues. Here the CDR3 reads CASSQAPGQGLNEKLFF. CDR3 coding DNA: TGTGCCAGCAGCCAAGCGCCGGGACAGGGACTTAATGAAAAACTGTTTTTT.

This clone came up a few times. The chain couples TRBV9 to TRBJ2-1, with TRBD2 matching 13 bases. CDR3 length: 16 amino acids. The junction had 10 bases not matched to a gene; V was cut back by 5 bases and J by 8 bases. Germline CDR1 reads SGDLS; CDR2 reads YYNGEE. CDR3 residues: CASSIPRTSGSDEQFF. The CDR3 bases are TGTGCCAGCAGTATCCCGAGGACTAGCGGGAGCGATGAGCAGTTCTTC.

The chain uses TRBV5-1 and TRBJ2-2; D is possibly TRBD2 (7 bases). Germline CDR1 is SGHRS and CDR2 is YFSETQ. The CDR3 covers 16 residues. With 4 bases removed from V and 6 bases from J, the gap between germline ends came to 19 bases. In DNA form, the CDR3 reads TGCGCCAGCAGCCCGAGGGGGGGCAACCGTCCCGGGGAGCTGTTTTTT. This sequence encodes CASSPRGGNRPGELFF. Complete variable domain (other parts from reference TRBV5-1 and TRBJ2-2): KAGVTQTPRYLIKTRGQQVTLSCSPISGHRSVSWYQQTPGQGLQFLFEYFSETQRNKGNFPGRFSGRQFSNSRSEMNVSTLELGDSALYLCASSPRGGNRPGELFFGEGSRLTVL.

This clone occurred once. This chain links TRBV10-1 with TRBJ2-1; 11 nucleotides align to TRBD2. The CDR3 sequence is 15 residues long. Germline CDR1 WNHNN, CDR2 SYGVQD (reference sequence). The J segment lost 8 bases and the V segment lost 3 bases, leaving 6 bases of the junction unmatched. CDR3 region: CASSDSGRARDEQFF. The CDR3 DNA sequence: TGCGCCAGCAGTGATAGCGGGAGGGCCAGGGATGAGCAGTTCTTC.

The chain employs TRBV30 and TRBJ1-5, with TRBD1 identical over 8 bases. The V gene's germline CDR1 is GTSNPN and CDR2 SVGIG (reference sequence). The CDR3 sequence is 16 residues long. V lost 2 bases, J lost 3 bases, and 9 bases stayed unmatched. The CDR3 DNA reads TGTGCCTGGAGTCCCCGGACAGGGCGATCCAATCAGCCCCAGCATTTT. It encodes CAWSPRTGRSNQPQHF.

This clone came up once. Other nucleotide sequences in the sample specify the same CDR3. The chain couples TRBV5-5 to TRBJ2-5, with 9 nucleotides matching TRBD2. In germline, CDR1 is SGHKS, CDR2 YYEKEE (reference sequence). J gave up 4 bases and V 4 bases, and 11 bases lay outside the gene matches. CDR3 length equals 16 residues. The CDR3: CASSHTVAGGVETQYF. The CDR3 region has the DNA TGTGCCAGCAGCCATACCGTGGCGGGAGGGGTAGAGACCCAGTACTTC. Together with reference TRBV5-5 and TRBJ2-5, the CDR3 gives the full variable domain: DAGVTQSPTHLIKTRGQQVTLRCSPISGHKSVSWYQQVLGQGPQFIFQYYEKEERGRGNFPDRFSARQFPNYSSELNVNALLLGDSALYLCASSHTVAGGVETQYFGPGTRLLVL.